This T cell receptor (beta chain) is drawn from a study of cytomegalovirus exposure and HLA in healthy donors. General observations from the study: A link between a missense DCLRE1C variant and TCR beta V- and J-gene trimming emerged from a later analysis.

Deletions cut 5 bases from V and 6 bases from J, with 8 bases between. Per germline, CDR1 MNHNY and CDR2 SVGAGI (reference sequence). The CDR3 contains 11 residues. PCR amplification relied on 60 Vbeta primers (plus 13 Jbeta primers). TCRdb keeps only in-frame clones here, not all; method: immunoSEQ multiplex PCR. The table lists about 98,000 clones, around 80% of them singletons, with approximately 8.4% in the top ten. To note about this clone: Its antigen is still unknown.

The receptor comes from a human donor in good health. The chain recombines TRBV6-6 with TRBJ2-7; TRBD1 is a possible D gene (5 bases). Material for sequencing was PBMCs. CDR3 loop: CASSLDSEQYF. The CDR3 DNA sequence: TGTGCCAGCAGTCTCGACAGCGAGCAGTACTTC.